Below, 23 T cell receptor beta chains from the same sample are listed, as sequenced in a study of T cells in Graves' hyperthyroidism and ophthalmopathy. Amplification of TCR beta CDR3 regions was performed using RNA transcripts as template. Primed by the HTBI set, a first-round RT-PCR was run on the TCR CDR3. TCRdb itself ran the multiplex PCR reads through MiXCR, one entry per CDR3 protein. The table shows fewer than 600,000 distinct CDR3 sequences, with less than 15% occurring only once. Sequencing used blood. The receptors shown here come from a woman between 35 and 50 years old with Graves' hyperthyroidism.

This rearrangement joins TRBV9 to TRBJ2-7; TRBD1 or TRBD2 may be the D gene (5 bases each). Germline V gene sequence: CDR1 SGDLS, CDR2 YYNGEE. This CDR3 is built from 15 residues. V was clipped by 0 bases and J by 4 bases, with 14 bases between them. CDR3: CASSVGGDGIYEQYF. The CDR3 DNA reads TGTGCCAGCAGCGTAGGAGGGGACGGAATATACGAGCAGTACTTC.

This clonotype was picked up a small number of times. A much larger clone lies a single base off, so this may be a read error. This chain uses TRBV5-6 with TRBJ2-7, with 10 bases aligning to TRBD2. The J segment lost 2 bases and the V segment lost 2 bases, leaving 1 base of the junction unmatched. Germline loops: CDR1 SGHDT, CDR2 YYEEEE. CDR3 length: 14 residues. The CDR3 loop reads CASSFGTSAYEQYF. The CDR3 DNA reads TGTGCCAGCAGCTTTGGGACTAGCGCCTACGAGCAGTACTTC.

This clonotype was seen ten or more times. In DNA, the CDR3 is TGTGCCAGCAGTCCAGGCAGATGGTCGGGAGGGAAATCCTACGAGCAGTACTTC. It encodes CASSPGRWSGGKSYEQYF. The rearrangement joins TRBV28 to TRBJ2-7, with 8 positions matching TRBD2. The germline gives CDR1 MDHEN, CDR2 SYDVKM. The CDR3 runs 18 residues. The V and J ends lost 5 bases and 1 base, in that order; junction bases with no gene match: 16. The entire variable domain, with the rest obtained from reference TRBV28 and TRBJ2-7, is as follows: DVKVTQSSRYLVKRTGEKVFLECVQDMDHENMFWYRQDPGLGLRLIYFSYDVKMKEKGDIPEGYSVSREKKERFSLILESASTNQTSMYLCASSPGRWSGGKSYEQYFGPGTRLTVT.

This chain joins TRBV11-2 and TRBJ2-2; D gene uncertain. This CDR3 is 12 amino acids long. V was shortened by 7 bases and J by 5 bases, with 8 bases between the two germline ends. Germline values: CDR1 SGHAT, CDR2 FQNNGV. CDR3 amino acids: CASTLTTGELFF. The CDR3 region has the DNA TGTGCCAGCACCCTTACTACCGGGGAGCTGTTTTTT.

This clonotype was recorded many times. This sequence joins TRBV28 and TRBJ1-1; D perhaps matches TRBD1 (5 bases). CDR1 is MDHEN and CDR2 is SYDVKM in the germline V gene. This CDR3 spans 18 amino acids. The germline V and J ends were trimmed by 2 bases and 0 bases, with 19 bases remaining between them. CDR3 protein: CASSLIPRGTALNTEAFF. As DNA, the CDR3 is TGTGCCAGCAGTTTAATCCCCCGTGGGACGGCTCTGAACACTGAAGCTTTCTTT.

This clonotype has a count of ten or more. V is TRBV7-8 and J is TRBJ2-7, with D unclear. The V gene's germline CDR1 is SGHVS and CDR2 FQNEAQ. This CDR3 spans 15 amino acids. The germline V and J ends were trimmed by 5 bases and 6 bases, with 20 bases remaining between them. The CDR3 is CASSAELMMAGEQYF. CDR3 in DNA: TGTGCCAGCAGCGCAGAACTTATGATGGCCGGCGAGCAGTACTTC.

This clonotype was seen repeatedly, ten times or more. This chain connects TRBV27 to TRBJ2-1; 10 positions agree with TRBD2. From germline, CDR1 is MNHEY and CDR2 SMNVEV (reference sequence). The V segment lost 5 bases and the J segment 8 bases; nucleotides outside the gene matches: 9. This CDR3 region has 15 residues. CDR3 residues: CASSPPGLATHEQFF. The DNA for the CDR3 is TGTGCCAGCAGTCCACCGGGACTAGCGACACATGAGCAGTTCTTC.

This clonotype came up many times. The V call is TRBV7-2, the J call TRBJ1-1; 9 bases fit TRBD1. Trimming removed 5 bases from V and 5 bases from J; junction bases left unmatched: 6. This CDR3 comprises 14 residues. CDR1 and CDR2 (germline): SGHTA, FQGNSA. CDR3 region: CASSMGQGGTEAFF. The CDR3 coding sequence is TGTGCCAGCAGCATGGGACAGGGAGGGACTGAAGCTTTCTTT.

V is TRBV3-1 and J is TRBJ1-5; D is ambiguous. The CDR3 runs to 14 residues. The V end lost 4 bases, the J end lost 0 bases, and 7 bases lay between the germline ends. Per germline, CDR1 LGHDT and CDR2 YNNKEL (reference sequence). The CDR3 region has the DNA TGTGCCAGCAGCCCCCGGAGTAGCAATCAGCCCCAGCATTTT. It is translated as CASSPRSSNQPQHF.

The rearrangement uses TRBV19 and TRBJ2-1; 9 bases line up with TRBD2. The CDR3 runs 16 residues. V shed 6 bases, J shed 5 bases, and the junction held 11 bases outside the gene matches. Germline V CDR1 and CDR2: LNHDA, SQIVND (reference sequence). The CDR3 bases are TGTGCCAGTAGGAGATGGGCGGGAGGGGATCACAATGAGCAGTTCTTC. Amino acid sequence: CASRRWAGGDHNEQFF.

This clonotype appeared many times. The chain has TRBV28 and TRBJ2-7; 7 positions match TRBD2. The trim removed 5 bases at V and 3 bases at J, leaving 13 bases unmatched. The CDR3 has 16 amino acids. Germline CDR1 and CDR2: MDHEN and SYDVKM. The CDR3 DNA follows: TGTGCCAGCAGTATACGGGGCGGGAGTTCTTACTACGAGCAGTACTTC. Translating it yields CASSIRGGSSYYEQYF.

This clonotype occurred many times. The chain recombines TRBV3-1 with TRBJ2-7; D perhaps matches TRBD1 (6 bases). The CDR3 spans 15 residues. The V and J ends lost 2 bases and 4 bases respectively, with 15 bases between them. CDR1 LGHDT and CDR2 YNNKEL come from the germline V gene (reference sequence). In nucleotides, the CDR3 is TGTGCCAGCAGCCAATACAGGGACCCGACTTACGAGCAGTACTTC. This encodes CASSQYRDPTYEQYF.

This clonotype was picked up many times. The rearrangement uses TRBV28 and TRBJ2-7; unclear D gene. Trimming left V 5 bases short and J 10 bases short, with 21 bases between. This CDR3 has 14 amino acids. Looked up from germline, CDR1 is MDHEN and CDR2 is SYDVKM. The chain's CDR3 is CASSPQVTLTRQYF. DNA for the CDR3: TGTGCCAGCAGTCCCCAGGTGACCCTTACGCGACAGTACTTC.

This clonotype has just a few counts. The gene calls are TRBV9 and TRBJ1-2; no clear D gene. Germline V CDR1 and CDR2: SGDLS, YYNGEE. Trimming shortened V by 0 bases and J by 3 bases, and 9 bases separated the two germline ends. The CDR3 runs to 14 residues. CDR3 amino acids: CASSVAGDYYGYTF. The CDR3 bases are TGTGCCAGCAGCGTAGCCGGGGATTACTATGGCTACACCTTC.

This clonotype has ten or more counts. The chain joins TRBV6-1 to TRBJ1-1, with D hard to call. Germline V CDR1 and CDR2: MNHNS, SASEGT. CDR3 length: 16 residues. V dropped 6 bases and J dropped 0 bases, with 17 bases sitting between them. DNA for the CDR3: TGTGCCAGCAGGCCCGGGAACCAGCAGATGAACACTGAAGCTTTCTTT. As protein: CASRPGNQQMNTEAFF.

This clonotype was seen many times. The chain recombines TRBV2 with TRBJ2-7, with D possibly being TRBD1 (6 bases). Trimming removed 11 bases at V and 2 bases at J, with 13 bases between. CDR1 is SNHLY, CDR2 FYNNEI, per germline. The CDR3 has 12 residues. CDR3 amino acids: CAGRQEAYEQYF. The DNA for the CDR3 is TGTGCCGGCCGACAGGAAGCCTACGAGCAGTACTTC.

This clonotype was observed at least ten times. The CDR3 here is CASKGIPNEQFF. CDR3 DNA: TGTGCCAGCAAGGGGATTCCCAATGAGCAGTTCTTC. V usage is TRBV11-2 and J usage is TRBJ2-1, with a weak D call TRBD1 (5 bases). The CDR3 contains 12 residues. The V gene lost 7 bases and the J gene lost 6 bases, with 10 bases spanning the gap. The germline gives CDR1 SGHAT, CDR2 FQNNGV. Together with reference TRBV11-2 and TRBJ2-1, the CDR3 gives the full variable domain: EAGVAQSPRYKIIEKRQSVAFWCNPISGHATLYWYQQILGQGPKLLIQFQNNGVVDDSQLPKDRFSAERLKGVDSTLKIQPAKLEDSAVYLCASKGIPNEQFFGPGTRLTVL.

This clonotype was counted only a few times. The V gene is TRBV11-2, the J gene TRBJ2-5; no clear D gene. Trimming left V 4 bases short and J 5 bases short, with 14 bases between. The CDR3 is 14 residues long. Germline CDR1 reads SGHAT; CDR2 reads FQNNGV. The CDR3 loop reads CASSYSGRVETQYF. CDR3 bases: TGTGCCAGCAGCTACTCCGGACGTGTCGAGACCCAGTACTTC.

The rearrangement joins TRBV19 to TRBJ1-1; no firm D call. Germline loops: CDR1 LNHDA, CDR2 SQIVND (reference sequence). The germline V and J ends were trimmed by 5 bases and 2 bases, with 15 bases remaining between them. CDR3 length equals 15 residues. This CDR3 reads CASSSALEANTEAFF. CDR3 bases: TGTGCCAGTAGTTCCGCCCTGGAGGCCAACACTGAAGCTTTCTTT.

This clonotype was seen repeatedly, ten times or more. The chain joins TRBV29-1 to TRBJ2-3, with D possibly matching TRBD1 (6 bases). V was cut by 4 bases and J by 2 bases, with 10 bases left in between. Per the germline V gene, CDR1 is SQVTM and CDR2 is ANQGSEA. This CDR3 is 13 amino acids long. The chain's CDR3 is CSVGQGITDTQYF. In DNA form, the CDR3 reads TGCAGCGTTGGGCAGGGGATCACAGATACGCAGTATTTT.

V gene TRBV6-1 combines with J gene TRBJ2-5; 7 nucleotides agree with TRBD1. V was clipped by 7 bases and J by 4 bases; unmatched bases: 12. Germline CDR1 is MNHNS and CDR2 is SASEGT. The CDR3 spans 15 residues. The CDR3, as DNA: TGTGCCAGCACCAAAGTACAGGGGTTGGGAGAGACCCAGTACTTC. Protein: CASTKVQGLGETQYF.

This clonotype was recorded many times. V usage is TRBV28 and J usage is TRBJ2-7, with TRBD1 matching 7 bases. Germline trimming cut 2 bases from V and 7 bases from J; bases unmatched to any gene: 11. The CDR3 covers 15 residues. Germline CDR1 reads MDHEN; CDR2 reads SYDVKM. The CDR3: CASSLTATGLLEQYF. The CDR3 DNA sequence: TGTGCCAGCAGTTTAACCGCGACAGGGTTGTTGGAGCAGTACTTC.

The chain recombines TRBV28 with TRBJ2-2, with TRBD1 matching over 8 bases. The germline V gene encodes CDR1 MDHEN and CDR2 SYDVKM. The CDR3 is 17 residues long. The trim removed 6 bases at V and 2 bases at J, leaving 11 bases unmatched. DNA of the CDR3: TGTGCCAGCAGCCCACCCCCAGGGGGCGGTAACACCGGGGAGCTGTTTTTT. Translation: CASSPPPGGGNTGELFF.